These 2 T cell receptor beta chains came from one sample sequenced in a study of blood T cell repertoires in COVID-19. Assay: immunoSEQ multiplex PCR; the TCRdb copy retains only in-frame clones and omits some. The table shows 240,000 or so clones, with more than 75% occurring only once. Sequences were obtained from PBMCs or T cells enriched from blood (not recorded which). Receptors originate from a woman in her thirties or forties with acute COVID-19.

This chain connects TRBV19 to TRBJ1-2, with D maybe TRBD1 (5 bases). The CDR3 extends over 14 amino acids. In germline, CDR1 is LNHDA, CDR2 SQIVND (reference sequence). Between the trimmed V and J ends, which lost 7 bases and 7 bases, there was a span of 19 bases. Here the CDR3 reads CASKRSGGEGGYTF. CDR3 nucleotide sequence: TGTGCCAGTAAACGCTCGGGAGGGGAGGGTGGCTACACCTTC.

This clone turned up a few times. This chain uses TRBV5-6 with TRBJ2-7, with D perhaps matching TRBD1 (6 bases). This CDR3 contains 14 residues. Looked up from germline, CDR1 is SGHDT and CDR2 is YYEEEE. The V and J ends lost 4 bases and 2 bases respectively, with 13 bases between them. CDR3 protein: CASSATGNPYEQYF. In nucleotides, the CDR3 is TGTGCCAGCAGCGCTACAGGGAATCCCTACGAGCAGTACTTC.